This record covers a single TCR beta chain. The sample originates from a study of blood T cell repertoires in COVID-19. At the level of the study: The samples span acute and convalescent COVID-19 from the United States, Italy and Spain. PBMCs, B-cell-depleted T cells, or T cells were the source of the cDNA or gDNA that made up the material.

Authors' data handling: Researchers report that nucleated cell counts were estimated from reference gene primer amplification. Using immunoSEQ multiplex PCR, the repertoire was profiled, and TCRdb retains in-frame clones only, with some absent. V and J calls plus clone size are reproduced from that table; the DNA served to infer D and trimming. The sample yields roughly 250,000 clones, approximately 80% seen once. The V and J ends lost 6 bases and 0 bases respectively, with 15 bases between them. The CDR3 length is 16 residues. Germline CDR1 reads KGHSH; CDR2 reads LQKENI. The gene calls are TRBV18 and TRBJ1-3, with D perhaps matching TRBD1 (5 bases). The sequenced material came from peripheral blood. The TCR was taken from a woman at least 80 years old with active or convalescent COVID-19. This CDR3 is CASSGRGGSSGNTIYF. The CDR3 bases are TGTGCCAGCTCTGGGAGGGGCGGCTCCTCTGGAAACACCATATATTTT.